These 27 T cell receptor beta chains share one sample of origin, sequenced in a study of blood T cell repertoires in COVID-19. The protocol was immunoSEQ multiplex PCR, while the TCRdb copy is restricted to in-frame clones and leaves out a portion. The sample shows fewer than 200,000 clones, about 83% of them seen only once. Sequencing was carried out using PBMCs or T cells enriched from blood (not recorded which). These receptors all come from a woman in her forties or fifties in a cohort exposed to, infected with or recovered from COVID-19 (not recorded which).

The chain links TRBV5-1 to TRBJ2-3; 7 nucleotides line up with TRBD1. The CDR3 is 14 amino acids. With V trimmed by 4 bases and J by 4 bases, 6 bases remained unmatched. Germline V lookup: CDR1 SGHRS, CDR2 YFSETQ. CDR3 in amino acids: CASSLQGSADTQYF. Written as DNA, the CDR3 is TGCGCCAGCAGCCTACAGGGGAGCGCAGATACGCAGTATTTT.

The CDR3 sequence: CASSIGSAGSGYNEQFF. The CDR3, as DNA: TGTGCCAGTAGTATAGGTTCCGCAGGGTCTGGATACAATGAGCAGTTCTTC. V and J are TRBV19 and TRBJ2-1; perhaps TRBD1 as D (5 bases). The V end was cut by 1 base, the J end by 4 bases, with 17 bases between. This CDR3 comprises 17 residues. Germline CDR1 reads LNHDA; CDR2 reads SQIVND (reference sequence).

Only a few counts were recorded for this clone. This CDR3 reads CASSIIRAGGRQETQYF. Here the CDR3 DNA reads TGTGCCAGTAGTATAATCCGAGCGGGGGGTAGACAAGAGACCCAGTACTTC. This chain connects TRBV19 to TRBJ2-5, with 9 bases aligning to TRBD2. CDR1 is LNHDA and CDR2 is SQIVND in the germline V gene (reference sequence). This CDR3 is 17 amino acids long. V gave up 2 bases and J gave up 2 bases; unmatched junction bases: 9.

This chain joins TRBV7-9 and TRBJ1-2, with D maybe TRBD1 (6 bases). The CDR3 is made up of 14 amino acids. V lost 3 bases to trimming and J lost 6 bases, with 14 bases between them. Germline lookup yields CDR1 SEHNR and CDR2 FQNEAQ (reference sequence). CDR3 DNA: TGTGCCAGCAGCTTCCGGGGGGCTGCTGATGGCTACACCTTC. Translating gives CASSFRGAADGYTF.

The V and J genes are TRBV29-1 and TRBJ2-7, with 7 bases matching TRBD1. Losses at the gene ends were 4 bases for V and 0 bases for J; bases not matched to a gene: 3. This CDR3 is built from 13 residues. Germline V gene data show CDR1 as SQVTM and CDR2 as ANQGSEA. In DNA, the CDR3 is TGCAGCGTTGCACAGGGGCTCTCCTACGAGCAGTACTTC. It translates to CSVAQGLSYEQYF.

The genes are TRBV4-2 and TRBJ1-4, with 10 positions matching TRBD1. The CDR3 is 18 amino acids. V lost 4 bases to trimming and J lost 8 bases; unmatched junction nucleotides: 16. Germline CDR1 LGHNA, CDR2 YNFKEQ. The CDR3 DNA follows: TGTGCCAGCAGCCGAAAGACCGGGACAGGGGCGTTCGAGGAAAAACTGTTTTTT. Amino acid sequence: CASSRKTGTGAFEEKLFF.

This clone was recorded only once. This chain connects TRBV30 to TRBJ1-5; 8 bases line up with TRBD1. CDR3 length equals 16 residues. Unmatched junction bases numbered 10, after V lost 0 bases and J lost 6 bases. The germline V gene encodes CDR1 GTSNPN and CDR2 SVGIG (reference sequence). The CDR3 reads CAWSVRATGGGQPQHF. The CDR3, as DNA: TGTGCCTGGAGTGTACGGGCAACAGGGGGTGGTCAGCCCCAGCATTTT.

This chain uses TRBV6-5 with TRBJ1-2; 10 bases line up with TRBD1. The J segment lost 6 bases and the V segment lost 4 bases, leaving 5 bases of the junction unmatched. From germline, CDR1 is MNHEY and CDR2 SVGAGI. The CDR3 consists of 14 residues. The CDR3 is CASSSTGTGDGYTF. The CDR3 nucleotides read TGTGCCAGCAGTTCCACCGGGACAGGGGATGGCTACACCTTC.

This clone was observed once. The rearrangement joins TRBV28 to TRBJ2-3; 12 positions agree with TRBD1. There are 15 residues in the CDR3. Looked up from germline, CDR1 is MDHEN and CDR2 is SYDVKM. V was clipped by 3 bases and J by 4 bases; unmatched bases: 2. The CDR3 bases are TGTGCCAGCAGTTTTGGGACAGGGGGCGCAGATACGCAGTATTTT. This encodes CASSFGTGGADTQYF.

The V and J genes are TRBV9 and TRBJ1-2; 7 bases are a match to TRBD1. Germline V gives CDR1 SGDLS, CDR2 YYNGEE. V lost 3 bases and J lost 4; bases outside the gene matches: 9. The CDR3 runs 15 residues. CDR3 nucleotides: TGTGCCAGCAGCGCTGGCCTACAGGGGCGCTATGGCTACACCTTC. Translated: CASSAGLQGRYGYTF.

V gene TRBV19 combines with J gene TRBJ1-2; D unclear. This CDR3 comprises 13 residues. Germline values: CDR1 LNHDA, CDR2 SQIVND (reference sequence). V lost 3 bases, J lost 0 bases, and 5 bases lay in between. CDR3 sequence: CASSMAANYGYTF. CDR3 DNA: TGTGCCAGTAGTATGGCAGCTAACTATGGCTACACCTTC.

This clone came up a few times. The chain has TRBV2 and TRBJ2-5; D is perhaps TRBD2 (5 bases). The CDR3 length is 15 residues. Germline V gene data show CDR1 as SNHLY and CDR2 as FYNNEI. V lost 0 bases and J lost 3, with 11 bases in between. The CDR3 DNA follows: TGTGCCAGCAGTGAAGCGCTGGCTAGCAAAGAGACCCAGTACTTC. This encodes CASSEALASKETQYF.

V and J are TRBV7-2 and TRBJ1-6; D gene ambiguous. Per the germline V gene, CDR1 is SGHTA and CDR2 is FQGNSA. This CDR3 is 15 amino acids long. Between the trimmed V and J ends, which lost 5 bases and 7 bases, there was a span of 15 bases. The CDR3 DNA follows: TGTGCCAGCAGCGAGGCTACAATTCGCAATTCACCCCTCCACTTT. Amino acid sequence: CASSEATIRNSPLHF. Complete variable domain (other parts from reference TRBV7-2 and TRBJ1-6): GAGVSQSPSNKVTEKGKDVELRCDPISGHTALYWYRQSLGQGLEFLIYFQGNSAPDKSGLPSDRFSAERTGGSVSTLTIQRTQQEDSAVYLCASSEATIRNSPLHFGNGTRLTVT.

This clone was picked up one time. The rearrangement links TRBV5-1 to TRBJ2-1; D possibly corresponds to TRBD1 (8 bases). The V gene's germline CDR1 is SGHRS and CDR2 YFSETQ. V shed 4 bases and J shed 8 bases, with 19 bases lying between them. The CDR3 runs 15 residues. In DNA, the CDR3 is TGCGCCAGCAGCATCGACAGGGGAGGGATAGATGAGCAGTTCTTC. This encodes CASSIDRGGIDEQFF.

The gene calls are TRBV28 and TRBJ1-1; 7 bases match TRBD1. Germline CDR1 reads MDHEN; CDR2 reads SYDVKM. Losses at the gene ends were 6 bases for V and 6 bases for J; bases not matched to a gene: 13. The CDR3 sequence is 15 residues long. The CDR3 coding sequence is TGTGCCAGCAGCCGATCGACAGGGATTGTACCTGAAGCTTTCTTT. Residues: CASSRSTGIVPEAFF. The full variable domain, in which reference TRBV28 and TRBJ1-1 provide the parts outside the CDR3, is DVKVTQSSRYLVKRTGEKVFLECVQDMDHENMFWYRQDPGLGLRLIYFSYDVKMKEKGDIPEGYSVSREKKERFSLILESASTNQTSMYLCASSRSTGIVPEAFFGQGTRLTVV.

The chain links TRBV18 to TRBJ1-5; unclear D gene. In germline, CDR1 is KGHSH, CDR2 LQKENI. The CDR3 has 14 amino acids. V was shortened by 2 bases and J by 3 bases, with 8 bases between the two germline ends. This CDR3 is CASSPGWANQPQHF. The DNA for the CDR3 is TGTGCCAGCTCACCAGGCTGGGCCAATCAGCCCCAGCATTTT.

This clone was seen just once. The gene calls are TRBV24-1 and TRBJ1-5; D unclear. Germline loops: CDR1 KGHDR, CDR2 SFDVKD. The CDR3 consists of 14 residues. Trimming cost V 5 bases and J 5 bases, with 12 bases left between them. The CDR3 loop reads CATSGGPAYQPQHF. Written as DNA, the CDR3 is TGTGCCACCAGTGGCGGGCCGGCTTATCAGCCCCAGCATTTT.

This clone has a single count. The V and J genes are TRBV5-1 and TRBJ2-7; TRBD2 matches at 11 bases. Germline-derived CDR1 and CDR2 are SGHRS and YFSETQ. This CDR3 region has 15 residues. After removal of 4 bases from V and 4 bases from J, the junction contained 7 bases not matched to a gene. The CDR3 DNA is TGCGCCAGCAGCCCCATGGTAGCGGGGGGGTACGAGCAGTACTTC. Protein: CASSPMVAGGYEQYF.

This chain connects TRBV9 to TRBJ2-3; tentatively, D is TRBD2 (6 bases). The CDR3 has 15 amino acids. Per germline, CDR1 SGDLS and CDR2 YYNGEE. Trimming left V 3 bases short and J 6 bases short, with 17 bases between. The chain's CDR3 is CASSAPGLPSDTQYF. The CDR3 region has the DNA TGTGCCAGCAGCGCTCCGGGACTTCCCTCGGATACGCAGTATTTT.

This chain links TRBV4-3 with TRBJ2-3, with 9 nucleotides matching TRBD1. CDR1 and CDR2 (germline): LGHNA, YSLEER. With 3 bases clipped from V and 1 base from J, the junction kept 5 bases outside the gene matches. CDR3 size: 16 residues. Here the CDR3 DNA reads TGCGCCAGCAGCCAGGGACAGGGAGGAGGCACAGATACGCAGTATTTT. Residues: CASSQGQGGGTDTQYF.

This clone was observed a handful of times. CDR3 amino acids: CASSVGTGHDQPQHF. Written as DNA, the CDR3 is TGTGCCAGCAGCGTTGGGACAGGACACGATCAGCCCCAGCATTTT. The genes are TRBV9 and TRBJ1-5, with 8 positions matching TRBD1. J lost 5 bases, V lost 2 bases, and 6 bases had no gene match. Per germline, CDR1 SGDLS and CDR2 YYNGEE. The CDR3 has 15 amino acids.

As for this clone: Other nucleotide sequences in the sample specify the same CDR3. The V and J genes are TRBV5-1 and TRBJ2-7; 7 bases map to TRBD2. Per germline, CDR1 SGHRS and CDR2 YFSETQ. The CDR3 contains 14 residues. V lost 4 bases to trimming and J lost 3 bases; unmatched junction nucleotides: 7. The chain's CDR3 is CASSPPGEGYEQYF. In nucleotides, the CDR3 is TGCGCCAGCAGCCCTCCGGGGGAGGGCTACGAGCAGTACTTC.

The chain is built from TRBV28 and TRBJ2-1; 10 positions match TRBD1. The V and J ends lost 8 bases and 3 bases, in that order; junction bases with no gene match: 4. The germline V gene has CDR1 MDHEN and CDR2 SYDVKM. The CDR3 spans 14 residues. The CDR3 here is CASRQGARYNEQFF. DNA of the CDR3: TGTGCCAGCCGACAGGGGGCGCGCTACAATGAGCAGTTCTTC.

The chain links TRBV11-1 to TRBJ1-3; 9 bases line up with TRBD1. The CDR3 is 16 amino acids. Per the germline V gene, CDR1 is SGHAT and CDR2 is FQDESV (reference sequence). Trimming cost V 3 bases and J 0 bases; bases outside gene matches: 3. The CDR3: CASSFGQGISGNTIYF. In DNA form, the CDR3 reads TGTGCCAGCAGCTTCGGACAGGGGATCTCTGGAAACACCATATATTTT.

The gene calls are TRBV4-2 and TRBJ2-1, with 11 bases fitting TRBD1. Per the germline V gene, CDR1 is LGHNA and CDR2 is YNFKEQ. Trimming at V came to 1 base and at J to 0 bases, leaving 11 bases not matched to a gene. The CDR3 consists of 20 residues. The CDR3 DNA follows: TGTGCCAGCAGCCAAGGGACAGGGGGCGGACGCCCCCTCTCCTACAATGAGCAGTTCTTC. Translation: CASSQGTGGGRPLSYNEQFF.

In regard to this clone: This may stem from a read error, because a much larger clone lies one nucleotide away. This chain links TRBV11-2 with TRBJ2-1, with 7 nucleotides matching TRBD2. The length of the CDR3 is 13 residues. With V trimmed by 0 bases and J by 8 bases, 1 base remained unmatched. Germline CDR1 SGHAT, CDR2 FQNNGV. The CDR3 reads CASSLDAGDEQFF. CDR3 DNA: TGTGCCAGCAGCTTAGATGCGGGGGATGAGCAGTTCTTC.

The chain carries TRBV7-3 and TRBJ2-1, with 7 bases fitting TRBD1. Germline values: CDR1 SGHTA, CDR2 FQGTGA. The CDR3 runs 15 residues. Unmatched junction bases numbered 11, after V lost 5 bases and J lost 7 bases. CDR3 protein: CASSPGQTHSNEQFF. DNA of the CDR3: TGTGCCAGCAGCCCGGGACAGACCCATTCGAATGAGCAGTTCTTC. Full variable domain (missing parts from reference TRBV7-3 and TRBJ2-1): GAGVSQTPSNKVTEKGKYVELRCDPISGHTALYWYRQSLGQGPEFLIYFQGTGAADDSGLPNDRFFAVRPEGSVSTLKIQRTERGDSAVYLCASSPGQTHSNEQFFGPGTRLTVL.